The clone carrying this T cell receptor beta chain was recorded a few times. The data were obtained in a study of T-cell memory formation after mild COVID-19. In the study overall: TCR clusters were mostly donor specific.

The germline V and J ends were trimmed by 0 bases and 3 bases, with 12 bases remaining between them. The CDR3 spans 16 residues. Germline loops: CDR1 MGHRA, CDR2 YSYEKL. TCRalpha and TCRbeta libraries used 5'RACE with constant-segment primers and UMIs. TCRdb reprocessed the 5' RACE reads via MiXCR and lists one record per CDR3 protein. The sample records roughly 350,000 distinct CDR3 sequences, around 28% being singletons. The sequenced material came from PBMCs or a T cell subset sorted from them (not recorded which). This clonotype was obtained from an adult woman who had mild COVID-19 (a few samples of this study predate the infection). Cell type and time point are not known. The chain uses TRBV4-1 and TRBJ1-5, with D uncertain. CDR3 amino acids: CASSQEGGTFNQPQHF. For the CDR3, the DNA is TGCGCCAGCAGCCAAGAAGGAGGCACGTTCAATCAGCCCCAGCATTTT.